Listed below are T cell receptor beta chains from one sample, sequenced in a study of cytomegalovirus exposure and HLA in healthy donors. Measured with immunoSEQ multiplex PCR; TCRdb has only the in-frame clones, and not every one. The sample lists 100,000 to 150,000 clones, more than 65% occurring once. The material sequenced was PBMCs. These receptors were obtained from a male donor in good health and CMV-seropositive. CDR3s include the opening cysteine and the closing phenylalanine or tryptophan. The D gene is left open where the match is weak. Where a row states a size, it is once, few, many or the class of an expanded clone; other rows omit it.

>.|TRBV5-4|.|TRBJ2-5
TGTGCCAGCAGCTTGGGTCCGGGAGAAGAGACCCAGTACTTC
CASSLGPGEETQYF
>TRBD1|TRBV18|.|TRBJ2-7
TGTGCCAGCTCACCGCGACAGGGATCCTACGAGCAGTACTTC
CASSPRQGSYEQYF
>.|TRBV10-3|.|TRBJ2-1
TGTGCCATCAGTAACGACAGAGGCGCCTACAATGAGCAGTTCTTC
CAISNDRGAYNEQFF
>TRBD1|TRBV6-1|once|TRBJ2-7
TGTGCCAGCAGACCCGGGACAGTTTCCTACGAGCAGTACTTC
CASRPGTVSYEQYF
>TRBD2|TRBV19|.|TRBJ2-3
TGTGCCAGTAGTTTGGGACTAAACACAGATACGCAGTATTTT
CASSLGLNTDTQYF
>.|TRBV19|.|TRBJ1-1
TGTGCCAGTAGTATGGGACTTTACACTGAAGCTTTCTTT
CASSMGLYTEAFF
>TRBD1|TRBV15|few|TRBJ1-2
TGTGCCACCAGCGGACAGGGGGCCAGCGCTGGCTACACCTTC
CATSGQGASAGYTF
>TRBD2|TRBV9|.|TRBJ2-5
TGTGCCAGCAGCGTAGGTTCTAGCGGGGTTTTGGAGACCCAGTACTTC
CASSVGSSGVLETQYF
>TRBD2|TRBV27|.|TRBJ2-7
TGTGCCAGCAGACGAGGGACTAGCGGGGATGGCGAGCAGTACTTC
CASRRGTSGDGEQYF
>TRBD1|TRBV7-9|few|TRBJ2-7
TGTGCCAGCAGCTCTGGGACAGGGCGGACTGCCCTTCAGTACTTC
CASSSGTGRTALQYF
>.|TRBV30|few|TRBJ2-2
TGTGCCTGGAGCCGGCTACTAAACACCGGGGAGCTGTTTTTT
CAWSRLLNTGELFF
>.|TRBV6-6|.|TRBJ2-5
TGTGCCAGCAGTGGGTGGCAACAGGGACAAGAGACCCAGTACTTC
CASSGWQQGQETQYF
>TRBD2|TRBV19|.|TRBJ2-1
TGTGCCAGTAGCGGGACTAGCGAAGGGGATGAGCAGTTCTTC
CASSGTSEGDEQFF
>TRBD2|TRBV5-1|.|TRBJ2-7
TGCGCCAGCAGCTCGGGACTAGCGGGGCTGCTCTACGAGCAGTACTTC
CASSSGLAGLLYEQYF